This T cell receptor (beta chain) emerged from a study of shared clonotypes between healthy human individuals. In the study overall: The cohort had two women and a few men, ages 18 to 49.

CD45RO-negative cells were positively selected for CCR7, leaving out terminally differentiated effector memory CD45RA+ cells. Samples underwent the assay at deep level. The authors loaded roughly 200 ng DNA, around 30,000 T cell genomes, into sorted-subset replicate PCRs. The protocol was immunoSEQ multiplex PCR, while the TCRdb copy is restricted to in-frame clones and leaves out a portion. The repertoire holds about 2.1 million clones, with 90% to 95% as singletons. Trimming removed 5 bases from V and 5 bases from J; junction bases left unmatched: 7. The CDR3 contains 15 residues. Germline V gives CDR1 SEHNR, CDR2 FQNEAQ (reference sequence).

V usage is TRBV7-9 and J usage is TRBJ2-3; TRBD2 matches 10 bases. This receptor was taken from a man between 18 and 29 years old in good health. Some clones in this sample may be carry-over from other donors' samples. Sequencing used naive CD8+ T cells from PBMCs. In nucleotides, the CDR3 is TGTGCCAGCAGCCCCGGGACTAGCGAGGAAGATACGCAGTATTTT. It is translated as CASSPGTSEEDTQYF. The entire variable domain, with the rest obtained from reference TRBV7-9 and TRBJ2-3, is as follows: DTGVSQNPRHKITKRGQNVTFRCDPISEHNRLYWYRQTLGQGPEFLTYFQNEAQLEKSRLLSDRFSAERPKGSFSTLEIQRTEQGDSAMYLCASSPGTSEEDTQYFGPGTRLTVL.